These 21 T cell receptor beta chains share one sample of origin, sequenced in a study of OX40 agonist ivuxolimab in advanced cancers. Sequenced by immunoSEQ multiplex PCR; TCRdb stores in-frame clones only, minus some. The table lists tens of thousands of clones, about 85% of them singletons. Sequenced here: CD4+ or CD8+ T cells sorted from blood, sampled in a trial of the OX40 agonist ivuxolimab. These receptors all stem from an adult with an advanced solid tumor such as melanoma, head and neck, liver or kidney cancer.

The V call is TRBV4-3, the J call TRBJ2-3; tentative D call: TRBD2 (6 bases). CDR1 is LGHNA and CDR2 is YSLEER in the germline V gene. V was shortened by 4 bases and J by 6 bases, with 20 bases between the two germline ends. The CDR3 runs to 16 residues. The CDR3 DNA follows: TGCGCCAGCAGCCGCAAGTGGAGGGAGGCCGCGGATACGCAGTATTTT. It yields the protein CASSRKWREAADTQYF.

CDR3 coding DNA: TGTGCCAGCAGCTTAACCCCTAGCGGCCGGGCGGGGAATGAGCAGTTCTTC. Translating it yields CASSLTPSGRAGNEQFF. The V gene is TRBV7-8, the J gene TRBJ2-1, with 7 bases fitting TRBD2. The CDR3 length is 17 residues. V gave up 2 bases and J gave up 7 bases; unmatched junction bases: 14. Germline V gene sequence: CDR1 SGHVS, CDR2 FQNEAQ.

V usage is TRBV13 and J usage is TRBJ1-6; D gene uncertain. Trimming left V 1 base short and J 0 bases short, with 13 bases between. Germline V gene lookup returns CDR1 PRHDT and CDR2 FYEKMQ (reference sequence). The CDR3 has 18 residues. CDR3 bases: TGTGCCAGCAGCTTAGAGGGCCCCCACAGCTCCTATAATTCACCCCTCCACTTT. It codes for CASSLEGPHSSYNSPLHF.

The chain links TRBV5-6 to TRBJ1-3; tentative D call: TRBD1 (5 bases). The germline CDR1 and CDR2 sequences are SGHDT and YYEEEE. V was shortened by 1 base and J by 0 bases, with 11 bases between the two germline ends. The CDR3 is 16 amino acids. As DNA, the CDR3 is TGTGCCAGCAGCTTGCGGGACGCTCTCTCTGGAAACACCATATATTTT. Protein sequence: CASSLRDALSGNTIYF.

This rearrangement joins TRBV29-1 to TRBJ2-3; no definite D call. The V and J ends lost 3 bases and 5 bases respectively, with 12 bases between them. CDR3 length: 13 amino acids. Germline loops: CDR1 SQVTM, CDR2 ANQGSEA. Here the CDR3 DNA reads TGCAGCGTTGAGTCTAACAGAAGAGATACGCAGTATTTT. Translation: CSVESNRRDTQYF.

The chain has TRBV9 and TRBJ1-2; 9 bases align to TRBD1. The CDR3 has 15 residues. With 3 bases clipped from V and 4 bases from J, the junction kept 7 bases outside the gene matches. The germline CDR1 and CDR2 sequences are SGDLS and YYNGEE. In nucleotides, the CDR3 is TGTGCCAGCAGCGCCGGGACAGGGCTTAGCTATGGCTACACCTTC. It codes for CASSAGTGLSYGYTF.

This chain links TRBV30 with TRBJ2-3; D unresolved. Germline V gene data show CDR1 as GTSNPN and CDR2 as SVGIG (reference sequence). The CDR3 consists of 14 residues. V lost 5 bases, J lost 0 bases, and 12 bases lay in between. The CDR3 here is CAWLKSRSTDTQYF. CDR3 DNA: TGTGCCTGGCTTAAGTCTAGGAGCACAGATACGCAGTATTTT.

The gene calls are TRBV5-1 and TRBJ2-2, with TRBD1 matching over 7 bases. This CDR3 comprises 15 residues. Germline loops: CDR1 SGHRS, CDR2 YFSETQ. Unmatched junction bases numbered 6, after V lost 3 bases and J lost 4 bases. For the CDR3, the DNA is TGCGCCAGCAGCTCGACAGGGTGGGCCACCGGGGAGCTGTTTTTT. Translating gives CASSSTGWATGELFF.

This chain joins TRBV28 and TRBJ1-2; 7 nucleotides agree with TRBD1. The germline CDR1 and CDR2 sequences are MDHEN and SYDVKM. V was clipped by 2 bases and J by 4 bases; unmatched bases: 4. CDR3 length equals 14 residues. The CDR3: CASSLGAGGYGYTF. As DNA, the CDR3 is TGTGCCAGCAGTTTAGGGGCAGGGGGCTATGGCTACACCTTC.

J is TRBJ2-1 and V is TRBV7-2, with a tentative D call TRBD1 (6 bases). This CDR3 region has 12 residues. V lost 5 bases, J lost 15 bases, and 17 bases lay in between. Germline V gives CDR1 SGHTA, CDR2 FQGNSA. The CDR3: CASSPQTGWLFF. CDR3 coding DNA: TGTGCCAGCAGCCCCCAGACAGGTTGGCTGTTCTTC. The complete variable domain, with remaining parts taken from reference TRBV7-2 and TRBJ2-1, reads GAGVSQSPSNKVTEKGKDVELRCDPISGHTALYWYRQSLGQGLEFLIYFQGNSAPDKSGLPSDRFSAERTGGSVSTLTIQRTQQEDSAVYLCASSPQTGWLFFGPGTRLTVL.

The chain has TRBV18 and TRBJ1-2; 7 positions agree with TRBD1. V dropped 1 base and J dropped 4; count of bases not matched to a gene: 6. Germline V gene lookup returns CDR1 KGHSH and CDR2 LQKENI. The CDR3 has 15 amino acids. The CDR3 is CASSPLTGPTYGYTF. CDR3 nucleotide sequence: TGTGCCAGCTCACCACTGACAGGGCCTACCTATGGCTACACCTTC.

The chain carries TRBV19 and TRBJ1-1; 7 bases align to TRBD1. The CDR3 extends over 16 amino acids. Germline CDR1 reads LNHDA; CDR2 reads SQIVND (reference sequence). The ends lost 4 bases at V and 4 bases at J; junction bases unmatched: 12. The CDR3 loop reads CASSRVKTGETTEAFF. DNA of the CDR3: TGTGCCAGTAGTAGGGTCAAAACAGGGGAGACCACTGAAGCTTTCTTT. The whole variable domain, remainder taken from reference TRBV19 and TRBJ1-1, is DGGITQSPKYLFRKEGQNVTLSCEQNLNHDAMYWYRQDPGQGLRLIYYSQIVNDFQKGDIAEGYSVSREKKESFPLTVTSAQKNPTAFYLCASSRVKTGETTEAFFGQGTRLTVV.

This chain connects TRBV7-9 to TRBJ1-1, with a weak D call TRBD1 (6 bases). The CDR3 is 13 residues long. Germline V gene sequence: CDR1 SEHNR, CDR2 FQNEAQ (reference sequence). Trimming left V 7 bases short and J 10 bases short, with 19 bases between. CDR3 sequence: CASTSQGTRRAFF. The DNA of the CDR3 is TGTGCCAGCACCTCTCAGGGGACGCGAAGAGCTTTCTTT.

This rearrangement joins TRBV4-3 to TRBJ2-6; 10 bases align to TRBD2. The CDR3 extends over 19 amino acids. Germline-derived CDR1 and CDR2 are LGHNA and YSLEER. Trimming cost V 0 bases and J 0 bases; bases outside gene matches: 5. CDR3 nucleotides: TGCGCCAGCAGCCAAGAGCCTAGCGGGGGCCTCTCTGGGGCCAACGTCCTGACTTTC. It specifies CASSQEPSGGLSGANVLTF.

This sequence joins TRBV11-1 and TRBJ2-3; no clear D. V was pared by 6 bases and J by 2 bases, with 15 bases between. The CDR3 length is 15 residues. Germline V CDR1 and CDR2: SGHAT, FQDESV (reference sequence). The CDR3 sequence: CASRLSWGFTDTQYF. In nucleotides, the CDR3 is TGTGCCAGCAGGTTATCTTGGGGTTTCACAGATACGCAGTATTTT.

CDR3 DNA: TGTGCCAGCACCGCCTGGACGGATGGAGAGGACGAGCAGTACTTC. It is translated as CASTAWTDGEDEQYF. The chain carries TRBV11-3 and TRBJ2-7; D not resolved. Germline assignment: CDR1 SGHNT and CDR2 YENEEA. Trimming took off 7 bases at V and 5 bases at J, with 21 bases between the two ends. The CDR3 is 15 residues long.

V is TRBV19 and J is TRBJ1-5; D is perhaps TRBD1 (6 bases). The CDR3 covers 14 residues. Trimming pared 7 bases from V and 2 bases from J, leaving 12 bases between. Per germline, CDR1 LNHDA and CDR2 SQIVND (reference sequence). The CDR3 DNA reads as TGTGCCAGTAAGGAGGAGGGGGGCAATCAGCCCCAGCATTTT. Its protein is CASKEEGGNQPQHF.

This clone has a handful of counts. V usage is TRBV30 and J usage is TRBJ1-2; D is unclear. Germline CDR1 and CDR2: GTSNPN and SVGIG (reference sequence). The CDR3 runs 14 residues. The V and J ends lost 2 bases and 8 bases respectively, with 18 bases between them. The CDR3 DNA sequence: TGTGCCTGGAGTCAAAATGCGGCATTAGGGGGCTACACCTTC. Amino acids: CAWSQNAALGGYTF.

The chain joins TRBV12-5 to TRBJ1-1; 7 nucleotides line up with TRBD1. Germline V gene sequence: CDR1 LGHNT, CDR2 FRNRAP. The junction had 6 bases not matched to a gene; V was cut back by 0 bases and J by 5 bases. The CDR3 has 15 amino acids. CDR3 in DNA: TGTGCTAGTGGTTTGGTACTAGGCAGGGGGACTGAAGCTTTCTTT. Translating it yields CASGLVLGRGTEAFF.

This CDR3 is CASSYREDTEAFF. The CDR3 DNA sequence: TGTGCCAGCAGTTATCGAGAGGACACTGAAGCTTTCTTT. This chain links TRBV6-5 with TRBJ1-1; D is unresolved. The CDR3 totals 13 residues. The V gene's germline CDR1 is MNHEY and CDR2 SVGAGI. Trimming removed 3 bases at V and 3 bases at J, with 8 bases between.

The rearrangement joins TRBV7-9 to TRBJ2-3, with TRBD1 identical over 7 bases. The CDR3 loop spans 14 amino acids. Germline CDR1 is SEHNR and CDR2 is FQNEAQ (reference sequence). Losses at the gene ends were 11 bases for V and 0 bases for J; bases not matched to a gene: 8. This chain's CDR3 is CAAGGIGSTDTQYF. The DNA for the CDR3 is TGTGCCGCAGGGGGAATAGGGAGCACAGATACGCAGTATTTT. The whole variable domain, remainder taken from reference TRBV7-9 and TRBJ2-3, is DTGVSQNPRHKITKRGQNVTFRCDPISEHNRLYWYRQTLGQGPEFLTYFQNEAQLEKSRLLSDRFSAERPKGSFSTLEIQRTEQGDSAMYLCAAGGIGSTDTQYFGPGTRLTVL.